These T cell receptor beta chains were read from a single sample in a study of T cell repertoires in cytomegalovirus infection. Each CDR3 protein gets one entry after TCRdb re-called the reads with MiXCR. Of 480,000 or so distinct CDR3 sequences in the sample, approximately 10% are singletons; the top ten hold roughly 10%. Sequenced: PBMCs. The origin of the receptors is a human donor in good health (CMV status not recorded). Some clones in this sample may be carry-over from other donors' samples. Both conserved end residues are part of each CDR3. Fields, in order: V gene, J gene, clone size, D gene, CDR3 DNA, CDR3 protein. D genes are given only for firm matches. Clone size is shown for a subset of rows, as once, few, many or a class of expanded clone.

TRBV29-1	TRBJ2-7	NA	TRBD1	TGCAGCGGGACAGGGGGCGCAGGTTGGGACGAGCAGTACTTC	CSGTGGAGWDEQYF
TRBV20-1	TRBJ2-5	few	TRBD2	TGCAGTGCCGGACCCCCCAGCGGGAGAAGAGAGACCCAGTACTTC	CSAGPPSGRRETQYF
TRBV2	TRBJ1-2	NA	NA	TGTGCCAGCAGTGAATCCGGGACGGAGTATGGCTACACCTTC	CASSESGTEYGYTF
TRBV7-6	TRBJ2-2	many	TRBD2	TGTGCCAGCAGCTTAGGTTCTAGCGGGAGCCATATATTGGACACCGGGGAGCTGTTTTTT	CASSLGSSGSHILDTGELFF
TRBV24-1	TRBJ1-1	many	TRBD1	TGTGCCACCAGTGATCACAGGGGCCCGGGGACTGAAGCTTTCTTT	CATSDHRGPGTEAFF
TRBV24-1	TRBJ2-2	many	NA	TGTGCCACCAGTGACGCTCTTACTCTCACCGGGGAGCTGTTTTTT	CATSDALTLTGELFF
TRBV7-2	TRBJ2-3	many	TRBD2	TGTGCCAGCAGCGTGGGACTAGTGGGGACAGATACGCAGTATTTT	CASSVGLVGTDTQYF
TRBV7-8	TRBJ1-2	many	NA	TGTGCCAGCAGCCGACAGCGGATTACCTTATTAGCTAACTATGGCTACACCTTC	CASSRQRITLLANYGYTF
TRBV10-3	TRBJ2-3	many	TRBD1	TGTGCCATCAGGAGTTTTGATCAGGGGGCGCCGAGCACAGATACGCAGTATTTT	CAIRSFDQGAPSTDTQYF
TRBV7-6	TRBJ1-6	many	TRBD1	TGTGCCAGCAGCTCCGGGACAGGGTATTCACCCCTCCACTTT	CASSSGTGYSPLHF
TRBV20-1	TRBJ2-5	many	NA	TGCAGTGCTAATGGCAGGGAGTTTAAAGAGACCCAGTACTTC	CSANGREFKETQYF
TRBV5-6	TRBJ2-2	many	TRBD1	TGTGCCAGCTCCGGGACAGGGAGCACCGGGGAGCTGTTTTTT	CASSGTGSTGELFF
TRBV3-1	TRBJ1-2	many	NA	TGTGCCAGCAGCCCGGACCTCGCCTCCTATGGCTACACCTTC	CASSPDLASYGYTF
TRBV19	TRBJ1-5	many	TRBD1	TGTGCCAGTGGCTCCGGGACAGGGGCCCTCAATCAGCCCCAGCATTTT	CASGSGTGALNQPQHF
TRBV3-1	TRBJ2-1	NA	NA	TGTGCCAGCCGGACACCCCCAAGTGAGCAGTTCTTC	CASRTPPSEQFF
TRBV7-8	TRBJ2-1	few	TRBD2	TGTGCCAGCAGCTTAGCGGAGACTAGCCAATACAATGAGCAGTTCTTC	CASSLAETSQYNEQFF
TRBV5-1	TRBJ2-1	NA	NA	TGCGCCAGCAGGCCCCAGGTTAGCTCCTACAATGAGCAGTTCTTC	CASRPQVSSYNEQFF
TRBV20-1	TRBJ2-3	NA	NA	TGCAGTGCTAGAGTTTCGGGAGTAACAGATACGCAGTATTTT	CSARVSGVTDTQYF
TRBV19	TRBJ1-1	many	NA	TGTGCCAGTAGTCTCCATCGGGGTGAAGCTTTCTTT	CASSLHRGEAFF
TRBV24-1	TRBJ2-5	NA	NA	TGTGCCACCAGTGATTACCAAGAGACCCAGTACTTC	CATSDYQETQYF
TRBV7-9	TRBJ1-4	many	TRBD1	TGTGCCAGCAGCCCAGGAACAGGGGCCAATGAAAAACTGTTTTTT	CASSPGTGANEKLFF
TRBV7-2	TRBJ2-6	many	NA	TGTGCCAGCCGAAGCTCTGGGGCCAACGTCCTGACTTTC	CASRSSGANVLTF
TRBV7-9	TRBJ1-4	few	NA	TGTGCCAGCAGCTCTAGTGGGCATGAAAAACTGTTTTTT	CASSSSGHEKLFF
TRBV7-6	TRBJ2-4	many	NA	TGTGCCAGCAGCTCGCCCCGCCTTGGAAGCAAAAACATTCAGTACTTC	CASSSPRLGSKNIQYF
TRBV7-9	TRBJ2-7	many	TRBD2	TGTGCCAGCAGCTTAGCTCTCGGACTAGCTGCGTCCTACGAGCAGTACTTC	CASSLALGLAASYEQYF